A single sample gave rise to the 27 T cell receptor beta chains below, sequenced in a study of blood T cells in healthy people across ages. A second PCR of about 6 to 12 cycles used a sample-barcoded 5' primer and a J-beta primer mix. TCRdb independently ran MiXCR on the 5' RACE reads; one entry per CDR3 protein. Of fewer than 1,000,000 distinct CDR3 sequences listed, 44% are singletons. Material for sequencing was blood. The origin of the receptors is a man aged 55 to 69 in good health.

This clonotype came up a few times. CDR3 nucleotides: TGTGCCAGCAGTGTAGGTTATTCTCAGCCCCAGCATTTT. Translated: CASSVGYSQPQHF. The V and J genes are TRBV2 and TRBJ1-5; D remains unclear. CDR3 length equals 13 residues. Trimming stripped 4 bases from V and 6 bases from J, with 10 bases between. Germline lookup yields CDR1 SNHLY and CDR2 FYNNEI.

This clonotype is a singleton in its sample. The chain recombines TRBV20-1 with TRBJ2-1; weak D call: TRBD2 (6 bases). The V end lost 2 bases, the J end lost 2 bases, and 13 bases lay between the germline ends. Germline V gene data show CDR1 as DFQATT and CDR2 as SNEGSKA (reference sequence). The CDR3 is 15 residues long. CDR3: CSARSTGVTYNEQFF. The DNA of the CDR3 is TGCAGTGCTAGAAGTACGGGAGTAACCTACAATGAGCAGTTCTTC.

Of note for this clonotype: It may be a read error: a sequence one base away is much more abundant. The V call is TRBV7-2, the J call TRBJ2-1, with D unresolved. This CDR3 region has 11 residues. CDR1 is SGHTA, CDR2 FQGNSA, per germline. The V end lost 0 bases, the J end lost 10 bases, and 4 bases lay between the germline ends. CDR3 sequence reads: CASSLALEQFF. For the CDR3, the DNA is TGTGCCAGCAGCTTAGCCCTCGAGCAGTTCTTC.

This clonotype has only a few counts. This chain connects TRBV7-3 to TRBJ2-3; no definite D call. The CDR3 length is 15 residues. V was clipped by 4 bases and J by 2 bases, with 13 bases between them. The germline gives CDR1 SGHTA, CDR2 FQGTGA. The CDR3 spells CASSSIEDNTDTQYF. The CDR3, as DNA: TGTGCCAGCAGCTCCATCGAAGACAACACAGATACGCAGTATTTT.

The CDR3 coding sequence is TGTGCCACTGGCGGACAGGCGAGAGATACGCAGTATTTT. It codes for CATGGQARDTQYF. This chain connects TRBV27 to TRBJ2-3, with TRBD1 identical over 7 bases. V lost 10 bases, J lost 5 bases, and 9 bases stayed unmatched. The CDR3 consists of 13 residues. Germline V gene lookup returns CDR1 MNHEY and CDR2 SMNVEV (reference sequence).

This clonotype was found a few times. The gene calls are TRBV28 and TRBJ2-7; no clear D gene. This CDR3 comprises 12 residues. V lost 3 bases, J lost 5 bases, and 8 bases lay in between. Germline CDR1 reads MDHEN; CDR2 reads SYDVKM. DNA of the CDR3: TGTGCCAGCAGTTTGGAAGGTCACGAGCAGTACTTC. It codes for CASSLEGHEQYF.

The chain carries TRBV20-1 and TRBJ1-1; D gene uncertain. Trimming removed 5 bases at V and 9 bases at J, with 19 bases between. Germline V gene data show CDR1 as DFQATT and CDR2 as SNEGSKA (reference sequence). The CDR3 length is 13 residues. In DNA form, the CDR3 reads TGCAGTGCTCGAACAAACAGAAACCAAAAAGCTTTCTTT. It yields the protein CSARTNRNQKAFF.

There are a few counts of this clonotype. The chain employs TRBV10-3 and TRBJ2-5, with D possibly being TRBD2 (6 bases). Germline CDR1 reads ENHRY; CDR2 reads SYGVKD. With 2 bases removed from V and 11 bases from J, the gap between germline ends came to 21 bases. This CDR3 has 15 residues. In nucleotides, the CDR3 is TGTGCCATCAGTGAGAGGTCGGGACTCTACAATGAGCAGTACTTC. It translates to CAISERSGLYNEQYF.

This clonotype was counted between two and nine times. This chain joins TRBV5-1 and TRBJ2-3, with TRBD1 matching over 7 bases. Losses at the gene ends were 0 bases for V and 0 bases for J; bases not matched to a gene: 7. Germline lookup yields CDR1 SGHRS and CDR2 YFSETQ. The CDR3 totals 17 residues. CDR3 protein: CASSLAPSGGSTDTQYF. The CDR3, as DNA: TGCGCCAGCAGCTTGGCCCCATCAGGGGGTAGCACAGATACGCAGTATTTT.

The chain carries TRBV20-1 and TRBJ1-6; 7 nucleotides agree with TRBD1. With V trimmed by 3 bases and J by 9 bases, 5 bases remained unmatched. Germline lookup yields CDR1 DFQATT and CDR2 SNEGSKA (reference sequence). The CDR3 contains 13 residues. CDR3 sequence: CSASEGAFSPLHF. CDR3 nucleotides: TGCAGTGCTAGTGAGGGGGCTTTTTCACCCCTCCACTTT.

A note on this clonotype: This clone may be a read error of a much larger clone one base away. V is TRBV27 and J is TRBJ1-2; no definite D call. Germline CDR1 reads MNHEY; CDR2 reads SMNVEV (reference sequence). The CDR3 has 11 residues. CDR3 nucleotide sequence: TGTACCAGCAGTTCAGGCGTCGGCTACACCTTC. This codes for CTSSSGVGYTF.

The CDR3 protein is CASTYRGPPGYTF. The CDR3, as DNA: TGTGCCAGCACTTACAGGGGTCCTCCTGGCTACACCTTC. The chain carries TRBV5-6 and TRBJ1-2; 7 positions agree with TRBD1. The CDR3 spans 13 residues. The V segment lost 6 bases and the J segment 7 bases; nucleotides outside the gene matches: 9. Germline V gives CDR1 SGHDT, CDR2 YYEEEE.

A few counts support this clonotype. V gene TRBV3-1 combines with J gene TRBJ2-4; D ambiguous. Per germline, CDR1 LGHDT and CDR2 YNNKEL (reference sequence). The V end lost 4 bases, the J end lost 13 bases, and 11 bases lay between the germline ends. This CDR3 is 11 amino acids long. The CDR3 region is CASSRGVEQYF. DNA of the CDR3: TGTGCCAGCAGCCGTGGGGTGGAGCAGTACTTC.

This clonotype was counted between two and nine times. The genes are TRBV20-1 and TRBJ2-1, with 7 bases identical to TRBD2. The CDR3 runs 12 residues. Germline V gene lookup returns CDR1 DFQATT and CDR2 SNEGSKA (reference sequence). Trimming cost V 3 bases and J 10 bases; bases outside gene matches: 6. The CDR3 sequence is CSASGLAAEQFF. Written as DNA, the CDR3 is TGCAGTGCTAGCGGGCTAGCGGCCGAGCAGTTCTTC.

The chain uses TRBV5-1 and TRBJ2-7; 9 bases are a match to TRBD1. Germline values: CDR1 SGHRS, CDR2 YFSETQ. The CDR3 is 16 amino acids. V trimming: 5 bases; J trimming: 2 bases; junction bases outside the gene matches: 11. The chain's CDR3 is CASSKASGTGPYEQYF. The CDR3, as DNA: TGCGCCAGCAGTAAAGCTTCTGGGACAGGGCCCTACGAGCAGTACTTC.

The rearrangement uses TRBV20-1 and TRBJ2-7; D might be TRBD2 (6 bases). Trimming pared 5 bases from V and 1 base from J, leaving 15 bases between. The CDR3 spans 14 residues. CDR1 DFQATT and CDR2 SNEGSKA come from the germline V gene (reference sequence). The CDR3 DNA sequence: TGCAGTGCTGCAGCTGGGGGGAGTTCCTACGAGCAGTACTTC. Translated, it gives CSAAAGGSSYEQYF.

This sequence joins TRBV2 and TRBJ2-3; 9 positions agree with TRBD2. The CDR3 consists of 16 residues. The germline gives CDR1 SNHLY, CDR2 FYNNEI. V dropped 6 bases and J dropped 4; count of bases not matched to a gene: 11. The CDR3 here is CASSPRTSASPDTQYF. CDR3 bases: TGTGCCAGCAGCCCCAGGACTAGCGCCAGCCCAGATACGCAGTATTTT. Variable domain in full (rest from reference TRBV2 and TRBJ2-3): EPEVTQTPSHQVTQMGQEVILRCVPISNHLYFYWYRQILGQKVEFLVSFYNNEISEKSEIFDDQFSVERPDGSNFTLKIRSTKLEDSAMYFCASSPRTSASPDTQYFGPGTRLTVL.

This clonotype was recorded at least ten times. This chain's CDR3 is CASSDPGQGSYEQYF. CDR3 coding DNA: TGTGCCAGCAGTGACCCGGGACAGGGCTCCTACGAGCAGTACTTC. The chain couples TRBV27 to TRBJ2-7, with 9 nucleotides matching TRBD1. This CDR3 is built from 15 residues. V was clipped by 5 bases and J by 0 bases; unmatched bases: 5. The germline V gene encodes CDR1 MNHEY and CDR2 SMNVEV (reference sequence).

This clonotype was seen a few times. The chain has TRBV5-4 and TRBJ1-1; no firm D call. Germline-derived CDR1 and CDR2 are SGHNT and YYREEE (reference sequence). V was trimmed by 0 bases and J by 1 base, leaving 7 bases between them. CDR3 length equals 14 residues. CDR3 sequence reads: CASSLAVGNTEAFF. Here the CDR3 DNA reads TGTGCCAGCAGCTTGGCAGTGGGGAACACTGAAGCTTTCTTT.

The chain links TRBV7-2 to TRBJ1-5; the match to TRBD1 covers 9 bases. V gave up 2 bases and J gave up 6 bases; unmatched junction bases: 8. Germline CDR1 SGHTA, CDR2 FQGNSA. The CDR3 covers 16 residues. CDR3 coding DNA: TGTGCCAGCAGCTTAAGTACAGGGGGCTATACTCAGCCCCAGCATTTT. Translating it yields CASSLSTGGYTQPQHF.

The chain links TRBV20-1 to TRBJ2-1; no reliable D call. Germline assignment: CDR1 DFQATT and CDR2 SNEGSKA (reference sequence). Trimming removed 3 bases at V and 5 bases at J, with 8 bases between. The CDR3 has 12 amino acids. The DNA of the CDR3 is TGCAGTGCTAGGGTCCGTAACAATGAGCAGTTCTTC. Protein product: CSARVRNNEQFF.

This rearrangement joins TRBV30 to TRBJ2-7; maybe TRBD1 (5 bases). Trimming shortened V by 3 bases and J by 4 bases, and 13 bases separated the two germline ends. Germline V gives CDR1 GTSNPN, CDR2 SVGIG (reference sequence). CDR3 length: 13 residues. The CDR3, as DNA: TGTGCCTGGAGCGGAATGACAGCTTACGAGCAGTACTTC. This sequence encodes CAWSGMTAYEQYF.

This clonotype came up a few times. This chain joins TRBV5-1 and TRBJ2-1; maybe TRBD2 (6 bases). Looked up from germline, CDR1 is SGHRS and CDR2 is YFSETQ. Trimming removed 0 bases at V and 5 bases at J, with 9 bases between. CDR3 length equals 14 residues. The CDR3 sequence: CASSLGTTNNEQFF. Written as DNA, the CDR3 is TGCGCCAGCAGCTTGGGGACTACCAACAATGAGCAGTTCTTC.

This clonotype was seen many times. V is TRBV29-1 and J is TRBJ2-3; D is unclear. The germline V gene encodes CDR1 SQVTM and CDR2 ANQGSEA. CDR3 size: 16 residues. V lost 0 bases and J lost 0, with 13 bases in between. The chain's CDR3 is CSVEDLRADSTDTQYF. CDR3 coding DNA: TGCAGCGTTGAAGATCTTCGGGCAGATAGCACAGATACGCAGTATTTT.

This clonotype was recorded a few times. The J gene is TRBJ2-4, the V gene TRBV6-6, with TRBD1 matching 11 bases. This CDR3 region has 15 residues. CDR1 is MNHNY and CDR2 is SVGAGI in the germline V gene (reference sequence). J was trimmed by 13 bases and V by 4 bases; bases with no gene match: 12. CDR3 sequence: CASSSGQGALHGQYF. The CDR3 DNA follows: TGTGCCAGCAGTTCAGGACAGGGGGCGCTCCACGGGCAGTACTTC.

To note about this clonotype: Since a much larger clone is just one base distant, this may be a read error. The CDR3 DNA sequence: TGCAGCGTTGAAGGCCTCGCCGGAATTCCCCAGTACTTC. It specifies CSVEGLAGIPQYF. The V and J genes are TRBV29-1 and TRBJ2-5; unclear D gene. Germline V lookup: CDR1 SQVTM, CDR2 ANQGSEA. The CDR3 is 13 amino acids. V was clipped by 1 base and J by 9 bases, with 15 bases between them.

CDR3 sequence reads: CSARVGASGGTDTQYF. CDR3 coding DNA: TGCAGTGCTAGGGTGGGGGCTAGCGGGGGCACAGATACGCAGTATTTT. This chain joins TRBV20-1 and TRBJ2-3, with 9 bases identical to TRBD2. Trimming cost V 3 bases and J 1 base; bases outside gene matches: 8. CDR1 and CDR2 from the germline V gene are DFQATT and SNEGSKA (reference sequence). This CDR3 has 16 amino acids.